This TCR beta chain is drawn from a study of vaccination effects on CD4 cells after COVID-19. With regard to this clone: Its antigen is not known.

Study findings and constraints: Marked clonal contraction of infection- and vaccine-induced clones was seen late after vaccination.

Under the ViraFEST assay, PBMC were stimulated with viral peptide pools so that antigen-specific CD4+ T cells expanded. Sequencing was performed afterwards. The culture ran for roughly 10 days before CD4+ T cells were isolated. Recipients of the vaccine had no prior SARS-CoV-2 infection and negative nucleocapsid antibodies. Cultures of 2 million or so PBMC per well contained approximately 10 IU/ml IL-2 plus 10 ug/ml peptides. IL-2 medium was substituted for half the medium on days 3 and 7. TCRdb's copy holds only in-frame clones and misses some; the assay was immunoSEQ multiplex PCR. The sample holds roughly 76,000 clones, 74% seen once. Germline values: CDR1 SGHNT, CDR2 YENEEA. The CDR3 covers 15 residues. V gave up 5 bases and J gave up 4 bases, with 14 bases separating them.

The source of this sequence is a human donor who received a COVID-19 vaccine. Sequencing was performed on CD4+ T cells from PBMCs cultured with HCoV-229E spike peptides, taken before COVID-19 vaccination. The chain is built from TRBV11-3 and TRBJ2-2; unclear D gene. The CDR3 DNA sequence: TGTGCCAGCAGCCTCGGTGCGGTGAGCACCGGGGAGCTGTTTTTT. Protein: CASSLGAVSTGELFF.